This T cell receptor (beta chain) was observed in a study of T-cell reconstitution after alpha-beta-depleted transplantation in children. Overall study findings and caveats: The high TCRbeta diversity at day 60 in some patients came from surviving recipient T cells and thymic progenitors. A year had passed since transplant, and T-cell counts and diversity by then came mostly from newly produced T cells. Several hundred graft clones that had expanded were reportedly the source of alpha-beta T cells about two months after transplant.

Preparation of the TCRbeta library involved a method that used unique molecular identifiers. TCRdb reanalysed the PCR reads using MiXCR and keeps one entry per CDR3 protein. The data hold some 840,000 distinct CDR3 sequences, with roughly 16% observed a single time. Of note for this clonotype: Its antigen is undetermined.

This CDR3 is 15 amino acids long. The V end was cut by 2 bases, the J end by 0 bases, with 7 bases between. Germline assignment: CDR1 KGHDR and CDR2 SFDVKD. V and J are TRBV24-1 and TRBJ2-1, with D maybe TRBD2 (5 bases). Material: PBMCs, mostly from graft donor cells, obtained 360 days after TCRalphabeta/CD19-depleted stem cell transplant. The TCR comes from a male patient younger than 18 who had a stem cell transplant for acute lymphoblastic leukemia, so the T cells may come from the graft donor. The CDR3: CATSDSGISYNEQFF. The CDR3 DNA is TGTGCCACCAGTGATTCCGGGATCTCCTACAATGAGCAGTTCTTC.